The 20 T cell receptor beta chains in this list originate from one sample, sequenced in a study of pediatric ulcerative colitis. The assay was immunoSEQ multiplex PCR, and TCRdb's table has in-frame clones only and misses some. The repertoire holds 12,000 to 15,000 clones, with 85% to 90% as singletons. The sequenced material came from blood. These receptors originate from a boy aged 5-17 years with moderate ulcerative colitis.

The genes are TRBV2 and TRBJ1-1; D not certain. The length of the CDR3 is 13 residues. V was cut by 8 bases and J by 11 bases, with 21 bases left in between. Looked up from germline, CDR1 is SNHLY and CDR2 is FYNNEI. CDR3 sequence: CASGTDSSLTAFF. CDR3 nucleotide sequence: TGTGCCAGCGGCACTGACTCATCCCTCACGGCTTTCTTT.

The CDR3 protein is CASSLVGDYEQYF. CDR3 coding DNA: TGTGCCAGCAGCTTGGTCGGCGATTACGAGCAGTACTTC. The chain carries TRBV5-6 and TRBJ2-7; the D is unclear. Germline V lookup: CDR1 SGHDT, CDR2 YYEEEE. V was cut by 0 bases and J by 4 bases, with 8 bases left in between. The CDR3 loop spans 13 amino acids. The full variable domain, rest sourced from reference TRBV5-6 and TRBJ2-7, is DAGVTQSPTHLIKTRGQQVTLRCSPKSGHDTVSWYQQALGQGPQFIFQYYEEEERQRGNFPDRFSGHQFPNYSSELNVNALLLGDSALYLCASSLVGDYEQYFGPGTRLTVT.

V and J are TRBV6-1 and TRBJ1-1; the D gene is possibly TRBD1 (6 bases). V gave up 6 bases and J gave up 1 base, with 12 bases separating them. Looked up from germline, CDR1 is MNHNS and CDR2 is SASEGT. This CDR3 is built from 14 residues. The CDR3 sequence: CASRGPGENTEAFF. CDR3 in DNA: TGTGCCAGCAGGGGGCCAGGGGAGAACACTGAAGCTTTCTTT.

The chain's CDR3 is CASSYGQGINEKLFF. The CDR3 nucleotides are TGTGCCAGCAGTTACGGTCAGGGGATTAATGAAAAACTGTTTTTT. The rearrangement links TRBV6-6 to TRBJ1-4, with a weak D call TRBD1 (6 bases). The germline gives CDR1 MNHNY, CDR2 SVGAGI (reference sequence). The germline V and J ends were trimmed by 2 bases and 4 bases, with 11 bases remaining between them. CDR3 length: 15 amino acids.

The chain uses TRBV19 and TRBJ1-5; D gene ambiguous. The germline V gene encodes CDR1 LNHDA and CDR2 SQIVND (reference sequence). CDR3 length: 16 amino acids. Trimming removed 1 base at V and 3 bases at J, with 13 bases between. CDR3 amino acids: CASSIGSGLYNQPQHF. As DNA, the CDR3 is TGTGCCAGTAGTATAGGCTCCGGGTTATACAATCAGCCCCAGCATTTT.

The gene calls are TRBV7-2 and TRBJ1-6; 7 positions match TRBD1. The CDR3 length is 17 residues. Germline loops: CDR1 SGHTA, CDR2 FQGNSA. V was clipped by 0 bases and J by 3 bases; unmatched bases: 5. The CDR3: CASSLAGGTDYNSPLHF. CDR3 DNA: TGTGCCAGCAGCTTAGCGGGGGGGACAGACTATAATTCACCCCTCCACTTT.

The gene calls are TRBV19 and TRBJ2-7, with 9 bases lining up with TRBD1. The trim removed 2 bases at V and 2 bases at J, leaving 4 bases unmatched. CDR1 is LNHDA and CDR2 is SQIVND in the germline V gene (reference sequence). The CDR3 runs to 15 residues. The CDR3 DNA reads TGTGCCAGTAGTATAACCGGGACAGGGACCTACGAGCAGTACTTC. Its translation is CASSITGTGTYEQYF.

This chain uses TRBV6-5 with TRBJ2-2, with D perhaps given as TRBD1 or TRBD2 (5 bases each). The CDR3 is made up of 14 amino acids. Trimming pared 6 bases from V and 1 base from J, leaving 9 bases between. In germline, CDR1 is MNHEY, CDR2 SVGAGI. CDR3 amino acids: CASRLGQNTGELFF. CDR3 DNA: TGTGCCAGCAGACTAGGACAGAACACCGGGGAGCTGTTTTTT.

The rearrangement joins TRBV9 to TRBJ1-4; tentative D call: TRBD1 (5 bases). Between the trimmed V and J ends, which lost 0 bases and 8 bases, there was a span of 14 bases. Per germline, CDR1 SGDLS and CDR2 YYNGEE. The CDR3 sequence is 15 residues long. CDR3 loop: CASSVGGGTGEKLFF. The CDR3 DNA is TGTGCCAGCAGCGTAGGTGGAGGGACCGGGGAAAAACTGTTTTTT.

This clone appeared once. The chain recombines TRBV7-2 with TRBJ2-7; D is ambiguous. The V gene's germline CDR1 is SGHTA and CDR2 FQGNSA. V shed 3 bases and J shed 2 bases, with 23 bases lying between them. This CDR3 spans 18 amino acids. The CDR3 is CASSFTAWSNAIPYEQYF. Here the CDR3 DNA reads TGTGCCAGCAGCTTTACCGCTTGGTCAAATGCGATCCCCTACGAGCAGTACTTC.

The gene calls are TRBV28 and TRBJ2-7; possible D gene TRBD2, 7 bases. Trimming removed 8 bases from V and 4 bases from J, with 21 bases in between. This CDR3 region has 15 residues. Per the germline V gene, CDR1 is MDHEN and CDR2 is SYDVKM. In DNA, the CDR3 is TGTGCCAGCCTCCCCGAAGGGGGGGCGGGTTACGAGCAGTACTTC. Translation: CASLPEGGAGYEQYF.

This clone was seen just once. This chain links TRBV25-1 with TRBJ2-7; no clear D gene. CDR1 and CDR2 (germline): MGHDK, SYGVNS. The CDR3 length is 11 residues. The V end lost 10 bases, the J end lost 4 bases, and 11 bases lay between the germline ends. The CDR3 coding sequence is TGTGCCACCTCCCCCGGGTACGAGCAGTACTTC. This translates into CATSPGYEQYF.

The sample holds one count of this clone. This chain joins TRBV4-1 and TRBJ2-5, with TRBD1 matching over 8 bases. V trimming: 0 bases; J trimming: 2 bases; junction bases outside the gene matches: 2. CDR1 and CDR2 (germline): MGHRA, YSYEKL. The CDR3 loop spans 15 amino acids. The CDR3 nucleotides are TGCGCCAGCAGCCAAGAGACAGGGGTTCAAGAGACCCAGTACTTC. This codes for CASSQETGVQETQYF.

The rearrangement uses TRBV6-4 and TRBJ2-7; TRBD2 matches 11 bases. The CDR3 is 14 residues long. V trimming: 5 bases; J trimming: 4 bases; junction bases outside the gene matches: 4. CDR1 MRHNA and CDR2 SNTAGT come from the germline V gene. In nucleotides, the CDR3 is TGTGCCAGCAGTATGACTAGCGGGGAATACGAGCAGTACTTC. As protein: CASSMTSGEYEQYF.

This clone was observed a single time. This rearrangement joins TRBV5-6 to TRBJ1-1, with 8 bases lining up with TRBD1. J lost 1 base, V lost 7 bases, and 15 bases had no gene match. The CDR3 loop spans 17 amino acids. CDR1 and CDR2 (germline): SGHDT, YYEEEE. CDR3 sequence: CASGRAGTGEWNTEAFF. As DNA, the CDR3 is TGTGCCAGCGGCCGGGCTGGGACAGGAGAGTGGAACACTGAAGCTTTCTTT.

The chain couples TRBV14 to TRBJ2-5; a possible D gene is TRBD2 (6 bases). In germline, CDR1 is SGHDN, CDR2 FVKESK. V lost 1 base to trimming and J lost 5 bases, with 17 bases between them. The CDR3 totals 16 residues. CDR3 amino acids: CASSQGANSAGETQYF. CDR3 DNA: TGTGCCAGCAGCCAAGGAGCGAACTCGGCGGGGGAGACCCAGTACTTC.

The rearrangement links TRBV7-3 to TRBJ2-2, with D unresolved. Germline V gene lookup returns CDR1 SGHTA and CDR2 FQGTGA. The CDR3 is 13 residues long. V gave up 5 bases and J gave up 7 bases, with 11 bases separating them. CDR3 loop: CASSPQSVGELFF. The CDR3 DNA is TGTGCCAGCAGCCCCCAATCCGTCGGGGAGCTGTTTTTT.

The rearrangement uses TRBV4-3 and TRBJ2-5; 8 bases line up with TRBD1. Germline values: CDR1 LGHNA, CDR2 YSLEER. This CDR3 comprises 13 residues. The ends lost 4 bases at V and 5 bases at J; junction bases unmatched: 3. CDR3 sequence (DNA): TGCGCCAGCAGCCGGAACAGGGGGGAGACCCAGTACTTC. Amino acids: CASSRNRGETQYF.

V is TRBV4-3 and J is TRBJ1-2; a weak D match, TRBD1 (5 bases). Germline V gene sequence: CDR1 LGHNA, CDR2 YSLEER. The CDR3 totals 16 residues. Trimming took off 0 bases at V and 5 bases at J, with 16 bases between the two ends. CDR3 nucleotides: TGCGCCAGCAGCCAAGATCCGCAGGGTTCAGGGTATGGCTACACCTTC. Protein product: CASSQDPQGSGYGYTF.

The CDR3 sequence: CASSQDWDRGNDRYEQYF. The CDR3 DNA sequence: TGTGCCAGCAGCCAAGATTGGGATCGGGGTAACGACCGCTACGAGCAGTACTTC. The J gene is TRBJ2-7, the V gene TRBV4-2, with TRBD2 as a possible D gene (5 bases). Germline CDR1 is LGHNA and CDR2 is YNFKEQ. Trimming removed 0 bases at V and 3 bases at J, with 21 bases between. The CDR3 has 18 amino acids.